The following is a TCR beta chain sequence with its context. Its recognized antigen is unknown. No base qualities exist here, and no much larger clone lies one base off it. This entry is derived from a study of cytomegalovirus exposure and HLA in healthy donors (TCRdb year 2017). Looking at the study overall: According to an earlier analysis of 550 to 750 of the donors, about 180 million T cells yielded some 120 million unique TCR beta sequences and 276 Gb of sequence data. Roughly 300 gigabases of sequencing data and 70 million to 100 million unique TCR sequences made up an early release that covered 640 HLA-typed donors. Of the 300 to 450 genotyped donors, 81% were placed in the genetic ancestry cluster associated with self-reported Caucasian donors. The aim of the study was to test whether cataloging public T cell receptors could identify signatures of past pathogen exposure. The study profiled the T cell repertoires of fewer than 850 subjects by immunosequencing and related them to cytomegalovirus serostatus. A separate validation cohort of more than 100 different subjects was used in addition to the approximately 700-subject first cohort. To predict cytomegalovirus infection status, the study brought together high-throughput TCR immunosequencing, statistical association of individual TCRs with disease status, and machine learning. In a later analysis, previously published TCR beta repertoires from 666 donors were re-analyzed and high-resolution HLA genotyping was added so that TCR occurrence patterns could be studied. Rather than using new phenotypic data, the later analysis identified candidate immune exposures from TCR beta sequences and from how often those sequences occurred across donors. An earlier analysis of approximately 640 of the donors applied high-throughput TCR beta sequencing to assess whether each TCR beta V gene segment acted as functional or pseudogenic. Donor age, sex, ethnicity and CMV serostatus were compiled alongside the repertoire data. In a later genetic analysis, genome-wide SNP genotypes for about 55% of the roughly 700 donors were used, and that subset was treated as a discovery cohort. All discovery cohort repertoires had been generated on a single sequencing platform. Both class I and class II loci were covered by HLA typing, at four-digit resolution. Typing coverage varied by locus: roughly 620-630 donors for A, B, C, DRB1 and DQB1; 500 to 550 for DQA1; approximately 570 for DPA1; around 490 for DPB1. Four to six DR-DQ haplotypes were handled as single units for association and clustering because linkage in the cohort was strong. On average, 235,054 unique TCR beta nucleotide sequences were sequenced per donor among more than 350 genotyped donors of the cohort, with roughly 18% of those sequences being non-productive. Findings and caveats that apply to the study as a whole: According to the authors, the approach could potentially be generalized to other disease states and immunological phenotypes. In this cohort, only TCR beta chains were sequenced, and detectable features were limited by the absence of alpha or paired-chain data. In both the original and validation cohorts, the classifier was reported to diagnose cytomegalovirus status with high specificity and sensitivity. A cluster of highly shared sequence variants was judged likely to represent a technical artifact of the sequencing pipeline. For the cohort, immune exposure information was limited to CMV serostatus. A few of the identified cytomegalovirus-associated TCR beta chains were confirmed in vitro to be specific for cytomegalovirus antigens. When HLA alleles, especially DR and DQ, strongly co-occurred, TCR associations were difficult to assign to individual alleles. In a later analysis, HLA-associated TCR beta chains were found to be more clonally expanded and to have lower generation probabilities than equally common non-associated chains. In a later genetic analysis, fewer N-insertions in productive TCRs were reported among donors in an Asian-associated ancestry cluster than the approximately 710-donor mean. In the study, around 150 TCR beta chains were listed as associated with cytomegalovirus. The presence/absence analyses assumed that sequencing depth was roughly uniform across donors, and that assumption may not be true. Some IMGT-functional V segments, including TRBV6-2 and TRBV6-3, could not be distinguished by the 87-base-pair reads and were therefore excluded. Several of the top co-occurrence clusters appeared to be linked to parvovirus B19, influenza, CMV and Epstein-Barr virus, according to a later analysis. Because counts were too low, approximately 18 rarely observed V segments, including chromosome 9 orphons, were excluded from the earlier analysis of some 540 of the donors. In a later analysis, TCR association rates were found to vary across HLA loci, with the most associated TCRs seen for DRB1 alleles and the fewest for HLA-C alleles. A later genetic analysis associated a missense DCLRE1C variant with V-gene and J-gene trimming of TCR beta chains, and an independent cohort replicated the association. Linkage disequilibrium might explain the correlated functional status among segregating V segments, but an unknown experimental factor could not be excluded. Across donors, most TCR sequences were observed very rarely, whereas some public TCRs were present in many individuals. Most CMV-associated TCR beta chains appeared to be HLA-restricted in a later analysis, and the HLA associations seemed to be driven largely by CMV exposure. A further reported finding was that TCR beta sequences accurately predicted the HLA-A and HLA-B alleles for most subjects in the first cohort. Because some donors lacked HLA typing at each locus, the association tests relied only on the typed subset. Specific HLA alleles were associated with roughly 16,000 TCR beta sequences at a false discovery rate of 0.05 in a later analysis. An earlier analysis of around 500 of the donors showed that most TCR beta V segments appeared in productive rearrangements either about 87% or about 30% of the time, which broadly matched IMGT annotations.

The germline V gene supplies CDR1 SGHTS and CDR2 YDEGEE. V was cut back by 2 bases and J by 4 bases, leaving a gap of 9 bases between them. The cysteine opens and the phenylalanine closes a CDR3 of 13 amino acids. The CDR3 DNA has 39 bases and is translated from base 1. In total, over 600 healthy bone marrow donors made up the cohort. At the time of sampling, every cohort member was nominally healthy, though immune exposures that went unrecorded were likely present. CMV serostatus was recorded as positive for about 300 and negative for about 50% of the roughly 670 cohort members, whereas no CMV serostatus was recorded for the donor in question. A peripheral blood sample was provided by each donor, and peripheral blood mononuclear cells were used for TCR beta sequencing. Genomic DNA extraction from the blood cell samples was performed with the Qiagen DNeasy Blood Extraction Kit. Library generation was performed with the immunoSEQ multiplex PCR assay. A mixture of 60 forward primers for TCR Vbeta segments and 13 reverse primers for TCR Jbeta segments was used in the multiplex PCR. The CDR3 region of rearranged TCR beta genes was amplified from genomic DNA by a multiplex PCR assay. The amplified TCR beta libraries were sequenced on the Illumina HiSeq System as 87-base-pair reads. Processing in the source paper ran as follows. In a later analysis, around 80 million unique TCR beta chains were counted across the 650 to 700 repertoires, and around 11 million of these chains were shared by at least two donors. To remove PCR and sequencing errors, raw reads were error-corrected and collapsed into unique sequences using a nearest-neighbor algorithm that merged closely related sequences. Alignment of CDR3 sequences to IMGT reference sequences was used to assign V, D and J gene segments. Each retained sequence needed at least a six-nucleotide match to both a V gene segment and a J gene segment. A rearrangement was called productive if the CDR3 had no stop codons and remained in frame with V and J, and every other rearrangement was called non-productive. CDR3 was defined according to IMGT convention as the region running from the second conserved V-encoded cysteine to the conserved J-encoded phenylalanine. In an earlier analysis of approximately 590 of the donors, sequences lacking an unambiguous match to a single V gene segment were excluded. An earlier analysis of several hundred of the donors called V segments functional above 56.7% productive rearrangements and segregating when the between-donor standard deviation exceeded 5%. A statistical classification framework was built for diagnosing cytomegalovirus status from the catalog of TCR beta chain sequences. A later analysis assigned V and J genes by comparing TCR nucleotide sequences with IMGT/GENE-DB human TR gene sequences. The TCRdist pipeline was used in a later analysis to assign CDR3 sequences and most-parsimonious VDJ recombination scenarios. In a later analysis, every TCR beta chain was defined by the combination of its CDR3 amino acid sequence and its V-gene family, and reads without a unique V-gene family were dropped. A later analysis removed roughly 590 highly shared, low-generation-probability nucleotide sequences to deal with suspected cross-contamination and a sequencing artifact. In a later analysis, a clonal expansion index was calculated for each public chain from normalized within-repertoire ranks of inferred template counts. In a later analysis, generation probabilities were computed with a VDJ recombination model fitted to out-of-frame rearrangements, and the resulting probabilities were checked against IGoR. Hypergeometric tests were used in a later analysis to score TCR-TCR, TCR-HLA and TCR-CMV co-occurrence, with a repertoire-size bias correction applied to the TCR pairs. In a later analysis, false discovery rates were estimated by permuting HLA or CMV assignments 20 times. A later analysis grouped co-occurring TCRs with DBSCAN, adding TCRdist sequence similarity when clustering within HLA-allele-positive subsets. Co-occurrence clustering excluded repertoires with fewer than 30,000 or more than 120,000 public chains, plus five with anomalous nucleotide sharing. Drawn from immuneACCESS, this table holds only the in-frame rearrangements with V and J called that TCRdb kept. Clones are partly lost; checked studies trace under half to an unresolved V gene and leave the rest unexplained. V, J and clone size are those of that table, while D and trimming were read from the DNA. The sample records 85,000 to 100,000 clones, around 67% of which are singletons. Clones ranked in the top ten supply roughly 2.1% of the sample.

The rearrangement combines TRBV5-8 with TRBJ1-2; TRBD1 might be the D gene, on 6 matching bases. The receptor was isolated from a human donor in good health. Specimen: PBMCs. The nucleotide sequence is TGTGCCAGCAGCTTTGGACAGCTCTATGGCTACACCTTC. This is translated as CASSFGQLYGYTF.